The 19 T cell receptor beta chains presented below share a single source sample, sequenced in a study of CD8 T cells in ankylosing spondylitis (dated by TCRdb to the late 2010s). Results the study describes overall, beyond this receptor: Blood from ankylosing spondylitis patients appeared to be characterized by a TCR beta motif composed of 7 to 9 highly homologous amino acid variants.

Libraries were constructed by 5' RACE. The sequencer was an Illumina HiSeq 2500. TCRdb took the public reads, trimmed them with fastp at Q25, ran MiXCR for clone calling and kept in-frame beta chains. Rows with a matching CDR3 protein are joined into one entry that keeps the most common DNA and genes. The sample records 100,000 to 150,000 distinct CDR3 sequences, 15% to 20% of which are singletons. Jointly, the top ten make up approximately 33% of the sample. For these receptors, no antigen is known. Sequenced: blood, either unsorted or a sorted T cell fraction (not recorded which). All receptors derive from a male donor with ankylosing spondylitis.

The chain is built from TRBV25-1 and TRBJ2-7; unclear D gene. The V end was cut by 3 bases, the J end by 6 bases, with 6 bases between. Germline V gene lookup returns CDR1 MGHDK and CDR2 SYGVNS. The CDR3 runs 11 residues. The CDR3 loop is CASSDTSEQYF. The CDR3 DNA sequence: TGTGCCAGCAGTGATACCTCCGAGCAGTACTTC.

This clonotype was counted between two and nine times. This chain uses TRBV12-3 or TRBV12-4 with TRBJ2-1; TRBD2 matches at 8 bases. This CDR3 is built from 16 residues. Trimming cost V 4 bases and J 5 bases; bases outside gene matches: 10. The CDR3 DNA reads TGTGCCAGCAGTTCCGGTTTAGCGGGACCTGACAATGAGCAGTTCTTC. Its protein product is CASSSGLAGPDNEQFF.

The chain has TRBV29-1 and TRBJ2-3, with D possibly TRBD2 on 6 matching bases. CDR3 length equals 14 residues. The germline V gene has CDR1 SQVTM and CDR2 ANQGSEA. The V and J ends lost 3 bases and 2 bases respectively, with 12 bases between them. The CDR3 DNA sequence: TGCAGCGTTGATGGAGGGAGAGACACAGATACGCAGTATTTT. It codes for CSVDGGRDTDTQYF.

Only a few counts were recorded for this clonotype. In nucleotides, the CDR3 is TGTGCCAGCAGCACCACCGGCGTTCAAGAGACCCAGTACTTC. Translation gives CASSTTGVQETQYF. V is TRBV7-9 and J is TRBJ2-5; D is uncertain. The CDR3 totals 14 residues. Between the trimmed V and J ends, which lost 5 bases and 2 bases, there was a span of 12 bases. Germline-derived CDR1 and CDR2 are SEHNR and FQNEAQ (reference sequence).

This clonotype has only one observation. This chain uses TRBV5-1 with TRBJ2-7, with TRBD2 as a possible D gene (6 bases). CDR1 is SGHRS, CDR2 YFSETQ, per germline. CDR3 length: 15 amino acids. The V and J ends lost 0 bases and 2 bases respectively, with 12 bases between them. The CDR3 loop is CASSLGSGLPYEQYF. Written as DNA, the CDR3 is TGCGCCAGCAGCTTGGGCAGCGGGCTTCCCTACGAGCAGTACTTC.

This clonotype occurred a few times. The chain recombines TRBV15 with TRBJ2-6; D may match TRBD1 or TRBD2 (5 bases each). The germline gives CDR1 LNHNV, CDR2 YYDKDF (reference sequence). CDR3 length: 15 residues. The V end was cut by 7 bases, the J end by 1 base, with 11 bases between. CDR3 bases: TGTGCCACCACCGGGACGCAGTCTGGGGCCAACGTCCTGACTTTC. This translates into CATTGTQSGANVLTF.

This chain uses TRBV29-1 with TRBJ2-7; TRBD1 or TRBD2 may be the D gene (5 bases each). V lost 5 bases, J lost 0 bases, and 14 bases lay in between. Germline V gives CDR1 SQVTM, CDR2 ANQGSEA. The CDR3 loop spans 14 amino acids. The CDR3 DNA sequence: TGCAGCGTTACCGACGGGACGGGCTCCTACGAGCAGTACTTC. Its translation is CSVTDGTGSYEQYF.

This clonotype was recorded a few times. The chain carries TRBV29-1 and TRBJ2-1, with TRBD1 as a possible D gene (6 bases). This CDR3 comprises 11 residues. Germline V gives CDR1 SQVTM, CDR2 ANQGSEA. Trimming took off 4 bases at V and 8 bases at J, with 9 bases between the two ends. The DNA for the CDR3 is TGCAGCGTTGGCAGGGGCCATGAGCAGTTCTTC. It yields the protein CSVGRGHEQFF.

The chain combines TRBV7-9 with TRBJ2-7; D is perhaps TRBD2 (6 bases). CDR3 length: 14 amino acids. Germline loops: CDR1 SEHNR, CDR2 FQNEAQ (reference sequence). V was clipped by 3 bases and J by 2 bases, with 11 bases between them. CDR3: CASSFRDLTYEQYF. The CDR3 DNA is TGTGCCAGCAGCTTCCGGGACTTAACCTACGAGCAGTACTTC.

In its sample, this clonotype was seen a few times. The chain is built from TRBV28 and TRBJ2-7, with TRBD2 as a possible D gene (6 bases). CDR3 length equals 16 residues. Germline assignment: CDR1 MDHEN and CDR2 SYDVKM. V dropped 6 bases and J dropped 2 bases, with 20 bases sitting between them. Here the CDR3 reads CASRPVGGDGAYEQYF. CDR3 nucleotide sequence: TGTGCCAGCAGGCCCGTGGGGGGTGACGGGGCCTACGAGCAGTACTTC.

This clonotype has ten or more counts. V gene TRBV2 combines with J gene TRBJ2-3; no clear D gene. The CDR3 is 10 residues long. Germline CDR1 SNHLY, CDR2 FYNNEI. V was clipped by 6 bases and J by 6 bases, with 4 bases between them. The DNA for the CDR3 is TGTGCCAGCAGGGGGGATACGCAGTATTTT. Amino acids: CASRGDTQYF.

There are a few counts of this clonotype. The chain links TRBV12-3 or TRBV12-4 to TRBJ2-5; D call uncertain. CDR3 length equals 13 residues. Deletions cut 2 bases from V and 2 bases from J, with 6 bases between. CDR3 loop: CASSLYSQETQYF. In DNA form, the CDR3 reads TGTGCCAGCAGTTTATACAGTCAAGAGACCCAGTACTTC.

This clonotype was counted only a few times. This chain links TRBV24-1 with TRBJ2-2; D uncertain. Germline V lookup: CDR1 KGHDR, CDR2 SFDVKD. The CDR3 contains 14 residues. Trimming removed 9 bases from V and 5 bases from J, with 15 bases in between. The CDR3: CATQGTESTGELFF. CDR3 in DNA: TGTGCCACCCAAGGAACAGAAAGTACCGGGGAGCTGTTTTTT.

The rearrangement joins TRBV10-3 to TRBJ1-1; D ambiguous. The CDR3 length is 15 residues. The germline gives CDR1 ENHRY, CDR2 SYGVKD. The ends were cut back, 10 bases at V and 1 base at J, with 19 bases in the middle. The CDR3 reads CATIPRATGNTEAFF. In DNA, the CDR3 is TGTGCCACCATCCCGCGGGCCACGGGGAACACTGAAGCTTTCTTT.

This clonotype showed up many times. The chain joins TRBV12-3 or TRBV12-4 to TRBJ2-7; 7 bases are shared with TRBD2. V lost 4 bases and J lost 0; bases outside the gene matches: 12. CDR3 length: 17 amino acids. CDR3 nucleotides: TGTGCCAGCAGTTCCCCAAGGGCTAGCGGTAGCTCCTACGAGCAGTACTTC. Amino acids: CASSSPRASGSSYEQYF.

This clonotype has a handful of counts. CDR3 nucleotides: TGTGCCAGCAGACTGGGGGGGGGTGAGCAGTTCTTC. Its translation is CASRLGGGEQFF. The rearrangement joins TRBV6-5 to TRBJ2-1, with 7 positions matching TRBD2. This CDR3 has 12 residues. The V gene's germline CDR1 is MNHEY and CDR2 SVGAGI. V was pared by 6 bases and J by 9 bases, with 5 bases of the junction left unmatched.

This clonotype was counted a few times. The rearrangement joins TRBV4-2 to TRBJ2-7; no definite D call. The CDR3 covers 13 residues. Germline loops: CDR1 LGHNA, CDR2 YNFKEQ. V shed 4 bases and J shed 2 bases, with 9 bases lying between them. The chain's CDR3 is CASSPFGTYEQYF. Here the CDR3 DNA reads TGTGCCAGCAGCCCTTTTGGGACCTACGAGCAGTACTTC.

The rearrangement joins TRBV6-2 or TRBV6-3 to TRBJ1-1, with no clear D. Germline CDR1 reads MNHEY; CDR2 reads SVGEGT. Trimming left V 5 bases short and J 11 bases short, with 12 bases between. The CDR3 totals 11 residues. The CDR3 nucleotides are TGTGCCAGCAGTGCTACAACCTGGGCTTTCTTT. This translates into CASSATTWAFF.

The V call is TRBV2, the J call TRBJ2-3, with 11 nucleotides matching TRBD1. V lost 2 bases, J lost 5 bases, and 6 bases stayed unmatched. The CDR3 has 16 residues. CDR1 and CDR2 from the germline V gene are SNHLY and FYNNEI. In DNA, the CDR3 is TGTGCCAGCAGTGAACCAGGACAGGGGGCATTAGATACGCAGTATTTT. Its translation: CASSEPGQGALDTQYF.